The rows below give T cell receptor beta chains drawn from one sample of a study of cytomegalovirus exposure and HLA in healthy donors. Assay used: immunoSEQ multiplex PCR; TCRdb lists only in-frame clones, some missing. Of some 130,000 clones detected, nearly 80% appear once; the ten largest clones hold 2.2%. The sequenced sample consisted of PBMCs. The receptors were sampled from a young man in good health and CMV-seronegative. Each CDR3 is given with its conserved first and last residue. Each record gives: V gene, clone size, D gene, J gene, CDR3 protein, CDR3 DNA. The D gene is left open where the match is weak. Some rows mark clone size as missing; the rest say once, few, many or name a class of expanded clone.

v_gene: TRBV28; abundance: NA; d_gene: NA; j_gene: TRBJ1-1; CDR3aa: CAARDMNTEAFF; CDR3nt: TGTGCCGCTCGCGATATGAACACTGAAGCTTTCTTT
v_gene: TRBV5-1; abundance: NA; d_gene: TRBD1; j_gene: TRBJ1-2; CDR3aa: CASSLGDSNYGYTF; CDR3nt: TGCGCCAGCAGCTTGGGGGACAGTAACTATGGCTACACCTTC
v_gene: TRBV10-3; abundance: NA; d_gene: TRBD1; j_gene: TRBJ1-5; CDR3aa: CAISESRIGQGAGQPQHF; CDR3nt: TGTGCCATCAGTGAGTCCAGGATCGGACAGGGGGCAGGGCAGCCCCAGCATTTT
v_gene: TRBV12-5; abundance: NA; d_gene: NA; j_gene: TRBJ2-5; CDR3aa: CASGLSGGETQYF; CDR3nt: TGTGCTAGTGGTTTGTCCGGGGGAGAGACCCAGTACTTC
v_gene: TRBV9; abundance: NA; d_gene: TRBD2; j_gene: TRBJ2-1; CDR3aa: CASSPEGLAGPSSYNEQFF; CDR3nt: TGTGCCAGCAGCCCCGAGGGACTAGCAGGACCCAGCTCCTACAATGAGCAGTTCTTC
v_gene: TRBV18; abundance: NA; d_gene: TRBD2; j_gene: TRBJ2-2; CDR3aa: CASSLFSGTSATGELFF; CDR3nt: TGTGCCAGCTCACTTTTCTCCGGGACTAGCGCTACCGGGGAGCTGTTTTTT
v_gene: TRBV19; abundance: NA; d_gene: NA; j_gene: TRBJ1-5; CDR3aa: CASSSRGASNQPQHF; CDR3nt: TGTGCCAGTAGTTCGCGGGGGGCCAGCAATCAGCCCCAGCATTTT
v_gene: TRBV6-5; abundance: once; d_gene: TRBD1; j_gene: TRBJ2-7; CDR3aa: CASSYRQGAYEQYF; CDR3nt: TGTGCCAGCAGTTACCGGCAGGGGGCCTACGAGCAGTACTTC
v_gene: TRBV28; abundance: NA; d_gene: NA; j_gene: TRBJ1-5; CDR3aa: CAGGQGIGQPQHF; CDR3nt: TGTGCCGGGGGACAAGGGATAGGTCAGCCCCAGCATTTT
v_gene: TRBV7-2; abundance: once; d_gene: TRBD2; j_gene: TRBJ2-3; CDR3aa: CASSLASWAGGPRGDTQYF; CDR3nt: TGTGCCAGCAGCTTAGCGAGCTGGGCGGGAGGGCCGAGAGGAGATACGCAGTATTTT
v_gene: TRBV27; abundance: NA; d_gene: TRBD1; j_gene: TRBJ1-6; CDR3aa: CASSPGQGRSPLHF; CDR3nt: TGTGCCAGCAGTCCAGGACAGGGGAGGTCACCCCTCCACTTT
v_gene: TRBV7-2; abundance: NA; d_gene: NA; j_gene: TRBJ2-7; CDR3aa: CASSRVAYEQYF; CDR3nt: TGTGCCAGCAGCCGGGTTGCCTACGAGCAGTACTTC
v_gene: TRBV7-9; abundance: NA; d_gene: TRBD2; j_gene: TRBJ2-5; CDR3aa: CASSLSGGETQYF; CDR3nt: TGTGCCAGCAGCTTGAGCGGGGGAGAGACCCAGTACTTC